A single TCR beta chain is shown here with its context. These data originate in a study of blood T cell repertoires in COVID-19. Study as a whole: Acute-phase and convalescent COVID-19 samples originated in the United States, Italy and Spain.

The CDR3 runs 16 residues. Germline-derived CDR1 and CDR2 are SGHTA and FQGNSA. The junction had 6 bases not matched to a gene; V was cut back by 1 base and J by 5 bases. The protocol was immunoSEQ multiplex PCR, while the TCRdb copy is restricted to in-frame clones and leaves out a portion. The sample lists around 150,000 clones, approximately 80% occurring once. This TCR came from an elderly woman in a cohort sampled during active or convalescent COVID-19. The sequenced material came from peripheral blood. The chain carries TRBV7-2 and TRBJ2-2, with TRBD2 identical over 8 bases. In nucleotides, the CDR3 is TGTGCCAGCAGCTTAGGTCGCGGGGGGACTACCGGGGAGCTGTTTTTT. Translating it yields CASSLGRGGTTGELFF.